This T cell receptor beta chain was recovered during a study of cytomegalovirus exposure and HLA in healthy donors. V lost 4 bases and J lost 5; bases outside the gene matches: 3. Germline V gene sequence: CDR1 SGHDN, CDR2 FVKESK. The CDR3 consists of 14 residues. The study ran its PCR with 60 Vbeta and 13 Jbeta primers. Measured with immunoSEQ multiplex PCR; TCRdb has only the in-frame clones, and not every one. The table records under 150,000 clones, 50% to 75% of them present only once. On this clone: Antigen specificity is unknown.

Whole-study results and caveats: Donors belonging to an Asian-associated ancestry cluster reportedly showed fewer N-insertions in productive TCRs than the approximately 700-donor mean, according to what a later analysis found. HLA restriction was apparent for most CMV-associated TCR beta chains in a later analysis.

The chain couples TRBV14 to TRBJ1-4; the match to TRBD1 covers 8 bases. This TCR was sampled from a woman in her thirties or forties in good health and CMV-seronegative. Sequencing input: PBMCs. CDR3: CASSPGTGNEKLFF. CDR3 nucleotide sequence: TGTGCCAGCAGCCCCGGGACAGGAAATGAAAAACTGTTTTTT.